The text below deals with one TCR beta chain. Its antigen is currently unknown. Trimming removed 0 bases at V and 2 bases at J, with 10 bases between. The CDR3 sequence is 15 residues long. CDR1 is LGHNA and CDR2 is YNFKEQ in the germline V gene. The data were obtained in a study of beta chain features in type 1 diabetes. As every portion of the isolated RNA was reverse transcribed, the sequencing read expressed TCRB transcripts. Sequencing was performed with immunoSEQ multiplex PCR; in TCRdb, only in-frame clones are kept and a portion is missing. Of approximately 600,000 clones in the sample, roughly 12% were seen once. A single heparinised draw of 95 to 150 mL on average was taken per donor. The study, taken as a whole, reports: Significant though moderate, a shortening of TCRB CDR3s appeared in all four CD4+ subsets of Type 1 diabetes patients. PCR might favor shorter templates, but any such skew would affect patients and controls equally. Patients' naive, central memory and Treg TCRB repertoires seemed closer to one another than those of healthy donors.

The J gene is TRBJ1-2, the V gene TRBV4-2; weak D call: TRBD1 (5 bases). The sequenced sample was naive CD4+ T cells from blood. The sequence was obtained from a man aged 30-40 years with type 1 diabetes. The chain's CDR3 is CASSQDKAGNYGYTF. CDR3 bases: TGTGCCAGCAGCCAAGATAAGGCAGGGAACTATGGCTACACCTTC.